The 7 T cell receptor beta chains below come from one sample, sequenced in a study of tumor-infiltrating lymphocytes in oesophageal squamous cell carcinoma (dated by TCRdb to 2016 to 2017). Libraries were made using PCR. TCRdb lists the instrument as Illumina HiSeq 2000. The public reads were run again by TCRdb, first through fastp at Q25 and then through MiXCR, and only productive beta chains were kept. Rows matching on CDR3 protein sequence are summarized as one entry with the most common DNA and genes. The sample table records about 12,000 distinct CDR3 sequences; approximately 54% of these occur just once. The ten largest clones represent approximately 24% of the sample. Sequencing was performed on esophageal tumor tissue. All receptors come from a male donor with esophageal squamous cell carcinoma.

This clonotype showed up just a few times. The gene calls are TRBV7-2 and TRBJ2-7, with D perhaps assigned TRBD1 or TRBD2 (5 bases each). The germline CDR1 and CDR2 sequences are SGHTA and FQGNSA. CDR3 length equals 14 residues. Trimming pared 1 base from V and 1 base from J, leaving 8 bases between. CDR3 region: CASSLGGASYEQYF. CDR3 DNA sequence: TGTGCCAGCAGCTTAGGAGGGGCTTCCTACGAGCAGTACTTC.

This clonotype is medium-sized. The chain employs TRBV6-1 and TRBJ1-5, with a possible D match to TRBD1 (5 bases). The CDR3 extends over 16 amino acids. V was trimmed by 6 bases and J by 2 bases, leaving 17 bases between them. The germline gives CDR1 MNHNS, CDR2 SASEGT. The DNA of the CDR3 is TGTGCCAGCAGCACCAGGGTGGGGACGCGCAATCAGCCCCAGCATTTT. Amino acid sequence: CASSTRVGTRNQPQHF.

The chain joins TRBV24-1 to TRBJ1-5, with D perhaps TRBD1 (6 bases). The CDR3 length is 13 residues. V dropped 3 bases and J dropped 10 bases, with 12 bases sitting between them. CDR1 KGHDR and CDR2 SFDVKD come from the germline V gene. The CDR3 loop is CATSDTGTLPQHF. The CDR3 nucleotides are TGTGCCACCAGTGATACCGGGACACTTCCCCAGCATTTT.

Comments on this clonotype: One end of the junction fails to match germline, which may point to a read error. This chain joins TRBV7-2 and TRBJ2-6; a weak D match, TRBD2 (6 bases). The CDR3 consists of 20 residues. Germline CDR1 reads SGHTA; CDR2 reads FQGNSA. CDR3 loop: CASSLERPGLLSSGANVLTF. Written as DNA, the CDR3 is TGTGCCAGCAGCTTAGAACGACCGGGACTGTTATCCTCTGGGGCCAACGTCCTGACTTTT.

This clonotype appeared many times. This chain joins TRBV28 and TRBJ2-7, with unresolved D. V gave up 2 bases and J gave up 2 bases, with 13 bases separating them. The CDR3 covers 15 residues. The germline CDR1 and CDR2 sequences are MDHEN and SYDVKM. The CDR3 nucleotides are TGTGCCAGCAGTTTACCTGCAGGCATTCCCTACGAGCAGTACTTC. Its translation is CASSLPAGIPYEQYF. The variable domain in full, with the rest retrieved from reference TRBV28 and TRBJ2-7, is DVKVTQSSRYLVKRTGEKVFLECVQDMDHENMFWYRQDPGLGLRLIYFSYDVKMKEKGDIPEGYSVSREKKERFSLILESASTNQTSMYLCASSLPAGIPYEQYFGPGTRLTVT.

Written as DNA, the CDR3 is TGTGCCAGCAGCCAGGGGACCCTCGCGAGTTCTGTCACAGATACGCAGTATTTT. Protein: CASSQGTLASSVTDTQYF. The V and J genes are TRBV7-6 and TRBJ2-3, with D perhaps TRBD1 (6 bases). Trimming stripped 5 bases from V and 2 bases from J, with 23 bases between. From germline, CDR1 is SGHVS and CDR2 FNYEAQ. The CDR3 is made up of 18 amino acids.

The chain uses TRBV12-3 or TRBV12-4 and TRBJ2-5, with 9 bases fitting TRBD1. Losses at the gene ends were 4 bases for V and 0 bases for J; bases not matched to a gene: 6. The CDR3 consists of 16 residues. The DNA of the CDR3 is TGTGCCAGCAGTTCGTCCGGGACAGGGAACCAAGAGACCCAGTACTTC. Residues: CASSSSGTGNQETQYF.